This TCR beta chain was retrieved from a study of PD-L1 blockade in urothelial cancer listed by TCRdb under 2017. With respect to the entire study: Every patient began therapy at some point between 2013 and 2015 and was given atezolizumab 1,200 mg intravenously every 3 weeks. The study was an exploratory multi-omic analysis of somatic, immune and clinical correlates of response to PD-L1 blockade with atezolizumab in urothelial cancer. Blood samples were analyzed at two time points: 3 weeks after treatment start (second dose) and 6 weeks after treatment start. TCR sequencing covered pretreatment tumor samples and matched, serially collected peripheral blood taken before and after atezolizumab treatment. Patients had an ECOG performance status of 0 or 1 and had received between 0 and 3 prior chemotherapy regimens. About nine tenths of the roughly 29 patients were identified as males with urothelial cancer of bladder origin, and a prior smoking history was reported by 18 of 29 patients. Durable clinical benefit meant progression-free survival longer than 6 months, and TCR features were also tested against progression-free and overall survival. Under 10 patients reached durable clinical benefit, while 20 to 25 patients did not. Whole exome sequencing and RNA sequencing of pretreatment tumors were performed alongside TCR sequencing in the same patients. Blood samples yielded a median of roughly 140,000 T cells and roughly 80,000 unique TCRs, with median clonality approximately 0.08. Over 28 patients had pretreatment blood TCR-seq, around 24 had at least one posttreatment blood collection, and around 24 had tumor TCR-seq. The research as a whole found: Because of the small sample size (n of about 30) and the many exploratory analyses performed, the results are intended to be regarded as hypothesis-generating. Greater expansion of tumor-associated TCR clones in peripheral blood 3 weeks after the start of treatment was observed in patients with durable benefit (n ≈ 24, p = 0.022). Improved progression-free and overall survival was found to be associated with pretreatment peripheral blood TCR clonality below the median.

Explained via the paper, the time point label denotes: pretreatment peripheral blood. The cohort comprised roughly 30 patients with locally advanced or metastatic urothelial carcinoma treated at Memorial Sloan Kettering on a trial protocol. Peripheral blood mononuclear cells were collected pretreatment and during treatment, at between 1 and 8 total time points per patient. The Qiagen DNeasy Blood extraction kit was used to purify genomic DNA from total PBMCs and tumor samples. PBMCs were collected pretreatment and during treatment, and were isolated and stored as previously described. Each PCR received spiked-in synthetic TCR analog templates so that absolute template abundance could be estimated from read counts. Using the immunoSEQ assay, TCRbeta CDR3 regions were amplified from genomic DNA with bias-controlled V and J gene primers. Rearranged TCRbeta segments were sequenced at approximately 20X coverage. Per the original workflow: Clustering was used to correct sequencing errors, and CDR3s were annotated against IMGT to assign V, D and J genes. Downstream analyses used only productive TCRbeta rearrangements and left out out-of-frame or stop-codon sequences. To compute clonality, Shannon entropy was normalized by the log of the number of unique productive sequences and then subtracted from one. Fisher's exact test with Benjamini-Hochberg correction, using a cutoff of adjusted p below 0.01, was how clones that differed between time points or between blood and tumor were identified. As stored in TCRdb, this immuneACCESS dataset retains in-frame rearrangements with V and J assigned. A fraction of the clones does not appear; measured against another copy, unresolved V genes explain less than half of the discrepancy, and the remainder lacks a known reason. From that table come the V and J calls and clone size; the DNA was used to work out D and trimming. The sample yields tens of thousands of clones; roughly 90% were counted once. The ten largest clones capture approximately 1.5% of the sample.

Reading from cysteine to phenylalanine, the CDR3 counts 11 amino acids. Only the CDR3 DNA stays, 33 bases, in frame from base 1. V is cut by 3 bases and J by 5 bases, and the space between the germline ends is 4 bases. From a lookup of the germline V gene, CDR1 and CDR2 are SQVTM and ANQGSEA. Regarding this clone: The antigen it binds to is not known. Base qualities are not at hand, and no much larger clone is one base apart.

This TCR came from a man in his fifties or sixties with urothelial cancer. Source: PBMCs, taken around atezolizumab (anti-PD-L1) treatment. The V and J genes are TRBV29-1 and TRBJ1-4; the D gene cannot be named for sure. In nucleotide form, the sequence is TGCAGCGTTGAGGAGAATGAAAAACTGTTTTTT. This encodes CSVEENEKLFF.